A selection of T cell receptor beta chains follows, all from one sample in a study of T cell responses to AZD1222 COVID-19 vaccine. Some clones are missing from TCRdb's copy, which holds only in-frame ones; the method was immunoSEQ multiplex PCR. The profile shows about 150,000 clones, around 87% of them singletons. Sequencing was performed on peripheral blood, taken 28 days after the second AZD1222 dose. All receptors come from an adult who received the AZD1222 COVID-19 vaccine. CDR3s include the opening cysteine and the closing phenylalanine or tryptophan. The D gene is left open where the match is weak. Rows may omit the clone size; those that give it use once, few, many or a size class.

CDR3 protein | CDR3 DNA | V gene | D gene | clone size | J gene
CASSPRRGSYEQYF | TGTGCCAGCAGCCCCAGGCGGGGTTCCTACGAGCAGTACTTC | TRBV6-2/TRBV6-3 | - | - | TRBJ2-7
CSVPSGSGNTIYF | TGCAGCGTCCCCTCGGGTTCCGGAAACACCATATATTTT | TRBV29-1 | - | - | TRBJ1-3
CASSPQIKDTQYF | TGTGCCAGCAGTCCGCAAATTAAAGATACGCAGTATTTT | TRBV7-9 | - | - | TRBJ2-3
CASSPGQGSYEQYF | TGTGCCAGCAGCCCGGGACAGGGCTCCTACGAGCAGTACTTC | TRBV11-3 | TRBD1 | - | TRBJ2-7
CASSPRTGAGELFF | TGTGCCAGCTCACCCCGGACAGGGGCCGGGGAGCTGTTTTTT | TRBV18 | TRBD1 | - | TRBJ2-2
CASSQEHPGGGLHNEQFF | TGTGCCAGCAGCCAAGAACACCCCGGAGGGGGCCTCCACAATGAGCAGTTCTTC | TRBV3-1/TRBV3-2 | - | - | TRBJ2-1
CASSRVDYGYTF | TGTGCCAGCAGCAGAGTCGACTATGGCTACACCTTC | TRBV2 | - | - | TRBJ1-2
CASRTGQGDEQFF | TGTGCCAGCAGGACAGGGCAAGGGGATGAGCAGTTCTTC | TRBV7-6 | TRBD1 | - | TRBJ2-1
CASSGQGNYGYTF | TGTGCCAGCAGTGGACAGGGTAACTATGGCTACACCTTC | TRBV28 | TRBD1 | - | TRBJ1-2
CASRRGTSGVTGELFF | TGTGCCAGCAGGAGGGGGACTAGCGGGGTGACCGGGGAGCTGTTTTTT | TRBV2 | TRBD2 | - | TRBJ2-2
CASSLSSGIVNEQFF | TGCGCCAGCAGCTTGTCAAGCGGGATAGTAAATGAGCAGTTCTTC | TRBV5-1 | TRBD2 | - | TRBJ2-1
CASSIRPDNEQFF | TGTGCCAGTAGTATTCGGCCGGACAATGAGCAGTTCTTC | TRBV19 | - | - | TRBJ2-1
CASSQVLAGQVDTGELFF | TGCGCCAGCAGCCAAGTCCTAGCGGGACAAGTAGATACCGGGGAGCTGTTTTTT | TRBV4-3 | TRBD2 | - | TRBJ2-2
CSVGAATNEKLFF | TGCAGCGTAGGGGCTGCAACTAATGAAAAACTGTTTTTT | TRBV29-1 | - | - | TRBJ1-4
CASSPWGSGTDNEQFF | TGTGCCAGCAGCCCCTGGGGGTCGGGCACCGACAATGAGCAGTTCTTC | TRBV11-1 | - | - | TRBJ2-1
CASSSIFGTGEVEKLFF | TGTGCCAGCAGTTCAATCTTCGGGACAGGGGAGGTAGAAAAACTGTTTTTT | TRBV27 | TRBD1 | few | TRBJ1-4
CASSSTQGTNEKLFF | TGTGCCAGCAGTTCTACTCAGGGAACTAATGAAAAACTGTTTTTT | TRBV28 | - | once | TRBJ1-4
CASSSPPVKGEQFF | TGTGCCAGTAGTAGCCCTCCGGTAAAGGGTGAGCAGTTCTTC | TRBV19 | - | - | TRBJ2-1
CASSWGLIQPQHF | TGTGCCAGCAGTTGGGGGCTCATCCAGCCCCAGCATTTT | TRBV28 | - | - | TRBJ1-5
CASSYMDRGGEQYF | TGTGCCAGCAGTTATATGGACCGAGGGGGCGAGCAGTACTTC | TRBV27 | - | - | TRBJ2-7
CASSQSGTGTGELFF | TGCGCCAGCAGCCAATCCGGGACAGGGACCGGGGAGCTGTTTTTT | TRBV4-1 | TRBD1 | once | TRBJ2-2
CASGPATGQGIAAGNTIYF | TGCGCCAGCGGACCCGCTACGGGACAGGGGATTGCAGCTGGAAACACCATATATTTT | TRBV4-1 | TRBD1 | few | TRBJ1-3
CASSQGLEIVEQYF | TGCGCCAGCAGCCAAGGTCTAGAGATAGTCGAGCAGTACTTC | TRBV4-3 | - | - | TRBJ2-7
CASRQWVYNEQFF | TGTGCCAGCCGGCAATGGGTCTACAATGAGCAGTTCTTC | TRBV27 | - | few | TRBJ2-1
CASSVGVAGGMGNEQFF | TGTGCCAGCAGCGTAGGGGTAGCGGGAGGGATGGGCAATGAGCAGTTCTTC | TRBV9 | TRBD2 | - | TRBJ2-1
CASSWGGLADQETQYF | TGTGCCAGCAGCTGGGGAGGACTAGCGGACCAAGAGACCCAGTACTTC | TRBV2 | TRBD2 | - | TRBJ2-5
CAWRTGGNSYEQYF | TGTGCCTGGCGGACAGGGGGCAACTCCTACGAGCAGTACTTC | TRBV30 | TRBD1 | - | TRBJ2-7
CASSSSSALYNEQFF | TGTGCCAGCAGCTCCTCTAGCGCCCTCTACAATGAGCAGTTCTTC | TRBV5-4 | - | - | TRBJ2-1
CASSPLPTGPNYYEQYF | TGTGCCAGCTCACCACTCCCGACAGGACCGAACTACTACGAGCAGTACTTC | TRBV18 | - | - | TRBJ2-7
CSASGRTSGSYEQYF | TGCAGCGCCTCCGGTCGGACTAGCGGTTCCTACGAGCAGTACTTC | TRBV29-1 | TRBD2 | - | TRBJ2-7
CASSQAAGLGSSYEQYF | TGTGCCAGCAGCCAAGCCGCGGGGCTAGGGAGCTCCTACGAGCAGTACTTC | TRBV4-2 | - | few | TRBJ2-7
CASSLTGGGTTEAFF | TGTGCCAGCAGCCTCACAGGAGGTGGGACCACTGAAGCTTTCTTT | TRBV14 | - | few | TRBJ1-1
CASSLDTGSTEAFF | TGCGCCAGCAGCTTGGATACAGGGTCCACTGAAGCTTTCTTT | TRBV5-1 | - | - | TRBJ1-1
CASSMRDPRGELFF | TGTGCCAGTAGTATGAGGGACCCACGGGGGGAGCTGTTTTTT | TRBV19 | - | - | TRBJ2-2
CASSYITDNEQFF | TGTGCCAGCAGTTACATTACGGACAATGAGCAGTTCTTC | TRBV27 | - | - | TRBJ2-1
CASADNYEQYF | TGTGCCAGCGCGGACAATTACGAGCAGTACTTC | TRBV12-3/TRBV12-4 | - | once | TRBJ2-7
CASSVANGDEQFF | TGTGCCAGCAGCGTTGCAAATGGGGATGAGCAGTTCTTC | TRBV5-4 | - | - | TRBJ2-1
CASSSSGGGLYEQYF | TGTGCCAGCAGTTCGTCCGGGGGGGGCCTCTACGAGCAGTACTTC | TRBV6-5 | TRBD2 | once | TRBJ2-7
CASSSHGGQPQHF | TGTGCCAGCAGTTCCCATGGGGGGCAGCCCCAGCATTTT | TRBV12-3/TRBV12-4 | - | - | TRBJ1-5
CASSSPGSETFYQSSYNEQFF | TGCGCCAGCAGCTCCCCCGGGAGCGAGACATTCTATCAGAGCTCCTACAATGAGCAGTTCTTC | TRBV5-1 | - | - | TRBJ2-1
CASSLAGWGYQETQYF | TGCGCCAGCAGCTTGGCCGGTTGGGGGTACCAAGAGACCCAGTACTTC | TRBV5-1 | - | - | TRBJ2-5
CASSRGTGEEQFF | TGTGCCAGCAGCCGAGGGACAGGGGAGGAGCAGTTCTTC | TRBV2 | TRBD1 | - | TRBJ2-1
CATSRSPQGGVDEQFF | TGTGCCACCAGCAGATCTCCCCAGGGAGGAGTGGATGAGCAGTTCTTC | TRBV15 | - | - | TRBJ2-1
CAPEPSEKTQYF | TGTGCTCCAGAACCTAGCGAAAAGACCCAGTACTTC | TRBV10-3 | - | - | TRBJ2-5
CASSENQAGEVEQFF | TGTGCCAGCAGTGAAAATCAAGCGGGAGAGGTTGAGCAGTTCTTC | TRBV2 | TRBD2 | - | TRBJ2-1
CASSETSGAYNEQFF | TGTGCCAGCAGTGAGACTAGCGGGGCGTACAATGAGCAGTTCTTC | TRBV9 | TRBD2 | - | TRBJ2-1